The entry that follows covers one T cell receptor (beta chain) sequence. Antigen specificity is unknown. Sequencing of TCRbeta CDR3 at survey depth gave sequences and template counts. Profiled with immunoSEQ multiplex PCR; TCRdb holds only in-frame clones, not every one. The sample carries about 43,000 clones, 92% recorded once. The data derive from a study of tissue T cells after allogeneic stem cell transplantation. Study-wide points: Which tissue TCRs were alloreactive or antigen-specific was not determined. Some clones might be persisting host cells.

V was clipped by 1 base and J by 3 bases, with 7 bases between them. The CDR3 sequence is 14 residues long. CDR1 is LGHNA, CDR2 YSLEER, per germline. The chain links TRBV4-3 to TRBJ2-1; D remains unclear. The sequences come from blood, collected before transplantation. The TCR comes from a woman aged 40 to 75 who later had graft-versus-host disease after an allogeneic stem cell transplant. CDR3 amino acids: CASSQALIYNEQFF. The CDR3 DNA sequence: TGCGCCAGCAGCCAAGCCCTGATCTACAATGAGCAGTTCTTC.